The sample holds many counts of the clone carrying this TCR beta chain. Its specificity is not known. This entry is derived from a study of identical twins. General study results and limits: Fewer insertions were carried by abundant cord blood beta clonotypes, but none was seen in memory repertoires.

TCRdb processed the 5' RACE reads anew with MiXCR; each CDR3 protein has one entry. Among a few hundred thousand distinct CDR3 sequences listed, 6.5% were seen once. These data are also associated with another study on T cells expressing NK-cell markers.

The sequenced material came from CD8+ T cells sorted from blood. The clonotype comes from a woman aged 18-35 years in good health.

CDR3 sequence: CASSAGVAEQFF. The CDR3 region has the DNA TGTGCCAGCAGTGCGGGCGTGGCGGAGCAGTTCTTC. The chain joins TRBV6-2 or TRBV6-3 to TRBJ2-1, with D perhaps matching TRBD2 (5 bases). The ends were cut back, 5 bases at V and 10 bases at J, with 12 bases in the middle. CDR3 length: 12 amino acids. Germline CDR1 is MNHEY and CDR2 is SVGEGT.